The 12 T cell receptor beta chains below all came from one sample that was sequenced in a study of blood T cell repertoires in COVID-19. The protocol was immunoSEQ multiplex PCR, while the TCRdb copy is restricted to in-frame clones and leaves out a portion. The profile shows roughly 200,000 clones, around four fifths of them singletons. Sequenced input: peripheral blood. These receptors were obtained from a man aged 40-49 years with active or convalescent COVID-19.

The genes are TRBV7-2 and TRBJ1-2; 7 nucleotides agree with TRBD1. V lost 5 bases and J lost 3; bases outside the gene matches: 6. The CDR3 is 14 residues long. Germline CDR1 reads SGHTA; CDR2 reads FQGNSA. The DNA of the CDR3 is TGTGCCAGCAGCCGGAGACAGGGAGACTATGGCTACACCTTC. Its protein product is CASSRRQGDYGYTF. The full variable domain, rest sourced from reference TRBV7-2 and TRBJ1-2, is GAGVSQSPSNKVTEKGKDVELRCDPISGHTALYWYRQSLGQGLEFLIYFQGNSAPDKSGLPSDRFSAERTGGSVSTLTIQRTQQEDSAVYLCASSRRQGDYGYTFGSGTRLTVV.

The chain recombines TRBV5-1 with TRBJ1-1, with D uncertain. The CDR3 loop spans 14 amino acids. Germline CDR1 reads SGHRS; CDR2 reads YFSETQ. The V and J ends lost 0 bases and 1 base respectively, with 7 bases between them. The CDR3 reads CASSLERSNTEAFF. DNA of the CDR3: TGCGCCAGCAGCTTGGAGCGGTCGAACACTGAAGCTTTCTTT. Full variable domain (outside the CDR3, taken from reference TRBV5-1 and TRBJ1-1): KAGVTQTPRYLIKTRGQQVTLSCSPISGHRSVSWYQQTPGQGLQFLFEYFSETQRNKGNFPGRFSGRQFSNSRSEMNVSTLELGDSALYLCASSLERSNTEAFFGQGTRLTVV.

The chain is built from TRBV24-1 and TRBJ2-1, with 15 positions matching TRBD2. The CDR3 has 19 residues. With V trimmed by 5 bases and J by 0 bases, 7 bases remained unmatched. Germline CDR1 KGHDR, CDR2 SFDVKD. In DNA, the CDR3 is TGTGCCACCAGTGGGGGACTAGCGGGAGGTCCCAGCTCCTACAATGAGCAGTTCTTC. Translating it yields CATSGGLAGGPSSYNEQFF.

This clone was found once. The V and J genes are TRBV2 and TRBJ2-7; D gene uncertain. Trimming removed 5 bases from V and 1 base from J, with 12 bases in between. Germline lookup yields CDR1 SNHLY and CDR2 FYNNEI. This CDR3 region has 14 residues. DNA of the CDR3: TGTGCCAGCAGTACAGATTTGTTATCCTACGAGCAGTACTTC. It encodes CASSTDLLSYEQYF.

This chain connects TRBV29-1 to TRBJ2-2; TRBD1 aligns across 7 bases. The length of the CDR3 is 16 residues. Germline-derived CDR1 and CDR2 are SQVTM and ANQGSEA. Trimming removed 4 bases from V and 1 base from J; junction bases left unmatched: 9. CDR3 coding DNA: TGCAGCGTTGGCAGACGGACAGGAGGGAACACCGGGGAGCTGTTTTTT. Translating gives CSVGRRTGGNTGELFF.

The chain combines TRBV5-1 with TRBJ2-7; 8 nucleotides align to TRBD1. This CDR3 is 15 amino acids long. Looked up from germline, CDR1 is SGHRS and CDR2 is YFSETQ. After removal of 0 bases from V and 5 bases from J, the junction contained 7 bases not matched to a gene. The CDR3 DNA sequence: TGCGCCAGCAGCTTGGCGGGACAGGTCGGTAACGAGCAGTACTTC. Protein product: CASSLAGQVGNEQYF.

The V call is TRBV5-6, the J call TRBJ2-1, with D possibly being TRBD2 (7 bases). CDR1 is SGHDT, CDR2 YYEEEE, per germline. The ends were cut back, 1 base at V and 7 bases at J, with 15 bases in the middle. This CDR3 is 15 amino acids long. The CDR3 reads CASSLRWGGRNEQFF. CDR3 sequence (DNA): TGTGCCAGCAGCTTGAGGTGGGGGGGCCGAAATGAGCAGTTCTTC.

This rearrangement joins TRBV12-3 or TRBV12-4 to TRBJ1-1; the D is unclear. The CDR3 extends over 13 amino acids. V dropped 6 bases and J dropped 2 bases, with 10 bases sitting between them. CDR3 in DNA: TGTGCCAGCAGACGAGGCCTCAACACTGAAGCTTTCTTT. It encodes CASRRGLNTEAFF.

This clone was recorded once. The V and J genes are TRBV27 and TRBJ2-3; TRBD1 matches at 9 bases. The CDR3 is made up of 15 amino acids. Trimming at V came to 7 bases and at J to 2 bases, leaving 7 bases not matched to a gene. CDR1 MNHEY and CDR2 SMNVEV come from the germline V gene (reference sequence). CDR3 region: CASTQGQGYTDTQYF. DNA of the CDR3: TGTGCCAGCACTCAGGGACAGGGTTACACAGATACGCAGTATTTT.

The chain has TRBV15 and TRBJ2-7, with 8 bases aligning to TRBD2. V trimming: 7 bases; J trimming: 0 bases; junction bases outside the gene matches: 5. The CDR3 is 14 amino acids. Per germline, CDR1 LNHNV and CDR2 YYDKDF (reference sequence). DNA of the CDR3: TGTGCCACCAAACCCGGGACTAGCTCCTACGAGCAGTACTTC. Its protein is CATKPGTSSYEQYF.

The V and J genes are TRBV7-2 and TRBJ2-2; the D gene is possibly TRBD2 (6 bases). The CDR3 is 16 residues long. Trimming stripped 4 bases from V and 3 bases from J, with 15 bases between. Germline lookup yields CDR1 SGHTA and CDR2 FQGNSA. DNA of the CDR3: TGTGCCAGCAGCTCCGGGTGGGGAGGCCACACCGGGGAGCTGTTTTTT. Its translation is CASSSGWGGHTGELFF.

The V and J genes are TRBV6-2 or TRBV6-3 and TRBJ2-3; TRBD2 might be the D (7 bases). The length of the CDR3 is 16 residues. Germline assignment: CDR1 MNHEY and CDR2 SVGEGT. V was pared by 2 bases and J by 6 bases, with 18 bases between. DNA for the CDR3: TGTGCCAGCAGTTACCCACGTGAGGGGGGGTTGGATACGCAGTATTTT. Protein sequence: CASSYPREGGLDTQYF.